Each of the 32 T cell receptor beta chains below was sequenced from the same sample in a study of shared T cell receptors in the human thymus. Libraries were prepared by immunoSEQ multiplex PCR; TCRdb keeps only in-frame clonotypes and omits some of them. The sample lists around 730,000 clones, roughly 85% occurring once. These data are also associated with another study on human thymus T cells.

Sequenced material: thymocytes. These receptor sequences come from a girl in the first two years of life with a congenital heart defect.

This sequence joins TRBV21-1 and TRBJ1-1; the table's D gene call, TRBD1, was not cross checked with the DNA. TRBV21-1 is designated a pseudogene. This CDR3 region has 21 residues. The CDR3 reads CASSKGGDRGRGKKGDTEAFF. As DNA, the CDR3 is TGTGCCAGCAGCAAAGGGGGGGACAGGGGCCGTGGGAAGAAAGGGGACACTGAAGCTTTCTTT.

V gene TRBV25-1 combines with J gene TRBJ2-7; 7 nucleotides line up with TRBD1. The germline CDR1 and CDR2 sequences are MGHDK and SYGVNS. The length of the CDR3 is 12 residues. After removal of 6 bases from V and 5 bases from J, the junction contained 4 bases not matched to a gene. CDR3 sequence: CASSYDRDEQYF. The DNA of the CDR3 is TGTGCCAGCAGCTACGACAGGGACGAGCAGTACTTC.

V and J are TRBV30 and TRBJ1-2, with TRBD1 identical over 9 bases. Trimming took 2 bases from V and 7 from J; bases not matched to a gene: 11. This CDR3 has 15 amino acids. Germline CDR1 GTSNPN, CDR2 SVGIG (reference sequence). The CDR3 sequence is CAWSLPGTGKLGYTF. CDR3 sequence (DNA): TGTGCCTGGAGTCTCCCCGGGACAGGGAAGCTTGGCTACACCTTC. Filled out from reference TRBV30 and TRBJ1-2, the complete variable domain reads SQTIHQWPATLVQPVGSPLSLECTVEGTSNPNLYWYRQAAGRGLQLLFYSVGIGQISSEVPQNLSASRPQDRQFILSSKKLLLSDSGFYLCAWSLPGTGKLGYTFGSGTRLTVV.

The CDR3 DNA sequence: TGTGCCAGCAAGGGACAGGAGGACGAAAAACTGTTTTTT. Its translation: CASKGQEDEKLFF. This chain joins TRBV14 and TRBJ1-4, with 8 positions matching TRBD1. The V segment lost 7 bases and the J segment 8 bases; nucleotides outside the gene matches: 6. The CDR3 consists of 13 residues. The germline V gene encodes CDR1 SGHDN and CDR2 FVKESK.

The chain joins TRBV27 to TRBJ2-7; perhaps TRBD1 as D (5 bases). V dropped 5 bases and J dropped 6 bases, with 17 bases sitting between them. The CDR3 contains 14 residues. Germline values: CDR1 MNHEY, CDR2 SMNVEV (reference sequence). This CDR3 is CASSPRVGVFEQYF. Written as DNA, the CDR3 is TGTGCCAGCAGTCCCCGGGTAGGGGTGTTCGAGCAGTACTTC.

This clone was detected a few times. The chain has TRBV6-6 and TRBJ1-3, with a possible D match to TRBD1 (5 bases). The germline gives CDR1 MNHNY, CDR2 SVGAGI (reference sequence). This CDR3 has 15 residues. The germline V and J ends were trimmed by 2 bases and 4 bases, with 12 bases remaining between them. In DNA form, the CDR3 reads TGTGCCAGCAGTTACGACAACCCAGGGGGAAACACCATATATTTT. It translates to CASSYDNPGGNTIYF.

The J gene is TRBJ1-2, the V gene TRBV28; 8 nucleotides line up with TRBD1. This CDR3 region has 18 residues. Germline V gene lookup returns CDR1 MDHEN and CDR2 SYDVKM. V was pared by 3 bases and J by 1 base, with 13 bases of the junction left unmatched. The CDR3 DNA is TGTGCCAGCAGTTTCATCGGACAGGGTGTCGGCCGTAACTATGGCTACACCTTC. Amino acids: CASSFIGQGVGRNYGYTF.

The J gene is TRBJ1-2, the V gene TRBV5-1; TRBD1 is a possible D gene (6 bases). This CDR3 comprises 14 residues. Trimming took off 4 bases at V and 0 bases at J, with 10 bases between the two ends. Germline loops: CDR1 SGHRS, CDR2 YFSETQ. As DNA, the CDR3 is TGCGCCAGCAGCCCGCGGACAGCTAACTATGGCTACACCTTC. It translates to CASSPRTANYGYTF.

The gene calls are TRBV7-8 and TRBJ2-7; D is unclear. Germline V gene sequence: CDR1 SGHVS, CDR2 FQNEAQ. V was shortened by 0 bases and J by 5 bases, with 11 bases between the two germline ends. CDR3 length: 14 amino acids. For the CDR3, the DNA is TGTGCCAGCAGCTTAGCTGGCCCGTTGGACGAGCAGTACTTC. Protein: CASSLAGPLDEQYF.

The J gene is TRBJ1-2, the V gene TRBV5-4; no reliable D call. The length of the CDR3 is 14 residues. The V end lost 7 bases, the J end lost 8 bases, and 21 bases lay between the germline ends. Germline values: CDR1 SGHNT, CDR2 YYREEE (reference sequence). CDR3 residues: CASYLKRSEKGYTF. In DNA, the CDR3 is TGTGCCAGCTATCTAAAGAGGTCGGAGAAAGGCTACACCTTC.

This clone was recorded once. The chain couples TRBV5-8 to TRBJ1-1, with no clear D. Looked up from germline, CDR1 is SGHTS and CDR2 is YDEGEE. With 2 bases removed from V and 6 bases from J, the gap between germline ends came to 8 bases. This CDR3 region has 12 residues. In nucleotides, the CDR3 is TGTGCCAGCAGCTTCGGAGGACCTGAAGCTTTCTTT. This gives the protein CASSFGGPEAFF.

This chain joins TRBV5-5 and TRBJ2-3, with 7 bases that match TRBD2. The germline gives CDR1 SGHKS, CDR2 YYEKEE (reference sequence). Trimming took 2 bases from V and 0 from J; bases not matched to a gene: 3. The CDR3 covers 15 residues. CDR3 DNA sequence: TGTGCCAGCAGCTTAGTGCGGGAGAGCACAGATACGCAGTATTTT. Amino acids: CASSLVRESTDTQYF.

The DNA of the CDR3 is TGTGCCAGTAGTCATCCTACAGGGGCAGGAAACACTGAAGCTTTCTTT. This sequence encodes CASSHPTGAGNTEAFF. The chain has TRBV19 and TRBJ1-1; 7 bases map to TRBD1. This CDR3 has 16 amino acids. Germline values: CDR1 LNHDA, CDR2 SQIVND (reference sequence). V gave up 5 bases and J gave up 2 bases; unmatched junction bases: 11.

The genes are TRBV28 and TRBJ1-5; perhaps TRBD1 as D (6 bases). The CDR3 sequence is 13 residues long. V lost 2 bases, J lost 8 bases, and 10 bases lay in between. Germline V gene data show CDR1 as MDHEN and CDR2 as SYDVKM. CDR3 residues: CASSLAGAEPQHF. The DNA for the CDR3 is TGTGCCAGCAGTTTAGCGGGGGCTGAGCCCCAGCATTTT.

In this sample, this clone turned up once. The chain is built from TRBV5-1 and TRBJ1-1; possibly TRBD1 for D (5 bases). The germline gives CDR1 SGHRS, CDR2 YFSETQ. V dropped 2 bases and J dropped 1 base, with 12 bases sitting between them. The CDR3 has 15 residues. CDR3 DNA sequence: TGCGCCAGCAGCTTCGACAGACCGTCGAACACTGAAGCTTTCTTT. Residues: CASSFDRPSNTEAFF.

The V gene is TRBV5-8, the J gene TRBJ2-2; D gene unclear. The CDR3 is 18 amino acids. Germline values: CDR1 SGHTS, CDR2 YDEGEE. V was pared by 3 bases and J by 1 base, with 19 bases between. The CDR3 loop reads CASSSPPQPGRNTGELFF. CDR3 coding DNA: TGTGCCAGCAGCTCCCCCCCTCAACCGGGTCGGAACACCGGGGAGCTGTTTTTT.

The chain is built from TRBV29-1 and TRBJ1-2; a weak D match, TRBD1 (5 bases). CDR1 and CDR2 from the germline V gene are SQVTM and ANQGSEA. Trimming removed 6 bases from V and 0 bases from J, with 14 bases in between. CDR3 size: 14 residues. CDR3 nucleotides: TGCAGCGTGCGACAGCTTCAACCTAACTATGGCTACACCTTC. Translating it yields CSVRQLQPNYGYTF.

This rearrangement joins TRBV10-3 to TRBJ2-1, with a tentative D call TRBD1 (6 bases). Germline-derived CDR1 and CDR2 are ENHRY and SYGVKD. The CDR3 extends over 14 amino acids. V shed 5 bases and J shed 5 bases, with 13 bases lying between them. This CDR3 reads CAISQGTLDNEQFF. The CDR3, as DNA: TGTGCCATCAGTCAGGGGACATTGGACAATGAGCAGTTCTTC.

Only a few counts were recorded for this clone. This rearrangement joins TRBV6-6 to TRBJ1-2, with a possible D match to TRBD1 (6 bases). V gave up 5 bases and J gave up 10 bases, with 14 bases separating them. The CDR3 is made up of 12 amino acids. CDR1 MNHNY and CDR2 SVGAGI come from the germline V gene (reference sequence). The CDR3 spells CASSPPGHLYTF. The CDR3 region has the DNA TGTGCCAGCAGTCCACCGGGACACCTCTACACCTTC.

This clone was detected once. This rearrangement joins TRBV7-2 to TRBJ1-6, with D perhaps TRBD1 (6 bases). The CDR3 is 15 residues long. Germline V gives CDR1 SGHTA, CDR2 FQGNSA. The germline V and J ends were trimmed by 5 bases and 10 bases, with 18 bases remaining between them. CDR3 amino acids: CASSAPGHFHSPLHF. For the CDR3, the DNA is TGTGCCAGCAGCGCCCCGGGACATTTTCACTCACCCCTCCACTTT.

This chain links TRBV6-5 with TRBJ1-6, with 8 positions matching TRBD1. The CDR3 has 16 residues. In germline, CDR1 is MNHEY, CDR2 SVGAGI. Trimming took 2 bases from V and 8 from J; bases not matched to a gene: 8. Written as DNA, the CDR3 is TGTGCCAGCAGTTACACCTACAGGGGGTATGATTCACCCCTCCACTTT. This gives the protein CASSYTYRGYDSPLHF.

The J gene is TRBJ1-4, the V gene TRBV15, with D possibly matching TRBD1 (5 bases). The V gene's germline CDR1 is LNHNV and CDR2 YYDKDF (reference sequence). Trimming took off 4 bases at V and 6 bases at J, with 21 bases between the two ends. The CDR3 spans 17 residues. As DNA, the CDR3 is TGTGCCACCAGCACCCCCGGTGGGAGTACGGGGGATGAAAAACTGTTTTTT. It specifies CATSTPGGSTGDEKLFF.

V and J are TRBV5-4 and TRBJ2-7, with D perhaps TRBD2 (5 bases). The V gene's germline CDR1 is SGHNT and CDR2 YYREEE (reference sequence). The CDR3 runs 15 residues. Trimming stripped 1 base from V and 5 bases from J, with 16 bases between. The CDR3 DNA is TGTGCCAGCAGCTTGATGAGAGGGATGCTGAACGAGCAGTACTTC. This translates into CASSLMRGMLNEQYF.

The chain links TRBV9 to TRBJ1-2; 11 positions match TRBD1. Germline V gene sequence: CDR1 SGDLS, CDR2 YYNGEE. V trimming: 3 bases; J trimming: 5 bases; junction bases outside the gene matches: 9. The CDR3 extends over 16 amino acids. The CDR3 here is CASSAGQGARSYGYTF. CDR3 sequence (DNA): TGTGCCAGCAGCGCCGGACAGGGGGCCCGTTCTTATGGCTACACCTTC.

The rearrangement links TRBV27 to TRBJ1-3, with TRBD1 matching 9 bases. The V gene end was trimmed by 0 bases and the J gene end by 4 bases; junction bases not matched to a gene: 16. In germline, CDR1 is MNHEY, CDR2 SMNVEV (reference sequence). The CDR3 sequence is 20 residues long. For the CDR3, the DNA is TGTGCCAGCAGTTTATCCGGCCGGGGACAGGGAAAATCAGAGGGAAACACCATATATTTT. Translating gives CASSLSGRGQGKSEGNTIYF.

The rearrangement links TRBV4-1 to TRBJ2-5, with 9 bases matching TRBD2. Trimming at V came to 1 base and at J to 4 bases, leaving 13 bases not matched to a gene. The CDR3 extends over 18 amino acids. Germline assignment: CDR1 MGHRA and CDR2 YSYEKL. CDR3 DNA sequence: TGCGCCAGCAGCCAAGGGGTTCGCGTTGAGCGGGGGGCAGAGACCCAGTACTTC. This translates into CASSQGVRVERGAETQYF.

The CDR3 DNA reads TGTGCCAGCAGAACAGAGACAAACACTGAAGCTTTCTTT. As protein: CASRTETNTEAFF. This chain links TRBV2 with TRBJ1-1, with D uncertain. The germline gives CDR1 SNHLY, CDR2 FYNNEI. This CDR3 has 13 residues. Trimming took off 6 bases at V and 2 bases at J, with 10 bases between the two ends.

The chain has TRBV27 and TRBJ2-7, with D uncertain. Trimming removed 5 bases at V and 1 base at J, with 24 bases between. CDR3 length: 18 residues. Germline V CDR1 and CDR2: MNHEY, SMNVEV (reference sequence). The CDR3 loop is CASSPTTSPFEFSYEQYF. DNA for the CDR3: TGTGCCAGCAGTCCCACGACATCCCCCTTTGAATTTTCCTACGAGCAGTACTTC.

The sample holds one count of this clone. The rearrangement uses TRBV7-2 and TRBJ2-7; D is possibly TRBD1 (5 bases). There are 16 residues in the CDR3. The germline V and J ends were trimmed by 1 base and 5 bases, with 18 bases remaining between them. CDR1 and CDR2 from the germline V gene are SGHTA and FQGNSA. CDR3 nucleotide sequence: TGTGCCAGCAGCTTAGTTATGGGGCTAGTCTTCCACGAGCAGTACTTC. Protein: CASSLVMGLVFHEQYF.

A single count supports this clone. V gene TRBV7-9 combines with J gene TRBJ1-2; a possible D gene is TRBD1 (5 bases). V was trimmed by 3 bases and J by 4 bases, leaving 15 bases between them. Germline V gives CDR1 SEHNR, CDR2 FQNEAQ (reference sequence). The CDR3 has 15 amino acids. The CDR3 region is CASSFLPGLGYGYTF. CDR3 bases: TGTGCCAGCAGCTTTCTTCCGGGACTCGGCTATGGCTACACCTTC. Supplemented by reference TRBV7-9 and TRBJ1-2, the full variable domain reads DTGVSQNPRHKITKRGQNVTFRCDPISEHNRLYWYRQTLGQGPEFLTYFQNEAQLEKSRLLSDRFSAERPKGSFSTLEIQRTEQGDSAMYLCASSFLPGLGYGYTFGSGTRLTVV.

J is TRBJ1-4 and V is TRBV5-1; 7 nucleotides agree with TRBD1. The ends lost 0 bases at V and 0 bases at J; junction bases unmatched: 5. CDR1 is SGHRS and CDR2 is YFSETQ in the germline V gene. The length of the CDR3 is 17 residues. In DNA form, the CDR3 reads TGCGCCAGCAGCTTGGATGGGACAGCAGCAACTAATGAAAAACTGTTTTTT. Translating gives CASSLDGTAATNEKLFF.

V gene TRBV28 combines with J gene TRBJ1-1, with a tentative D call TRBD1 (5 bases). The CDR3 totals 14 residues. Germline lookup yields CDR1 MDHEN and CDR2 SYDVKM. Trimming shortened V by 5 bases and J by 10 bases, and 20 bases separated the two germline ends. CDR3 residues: CASSKKLNRPRAFF. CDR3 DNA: TGTGCCAGCAGTAAAAAACTCAACAGGCCCCGAGCTTTCTTT.